This TCR beta chain was profiled in a study of T cells in Graves' hyperthyroidism and ophthalmopathy. Whole-study findings and limits: From stable hyperthyroidism, ophthalmopathy was separated by a 13 V-J model.

Stable Graves' hyperthyroidism denoted no ophthalmopathy progression over 18 months. Diagnoses rested on clinical symptoms, serum thyroxine and TRAb, thyroid ultrasound and orbital computed tomography. In the case of this clonotype: Its specificity is unknown.

The source material, RNA transcripts, was used to amplify TCR beta CDR3 regions. A set of HTBI primers served as the primers for a first-round RT-PCR of the TCR CDR3. TCRdb independently ran MiXCR on the multiplex PCR reads; one entry per CDR3 protein. The sample yields a few hundred thousand distinct CDR3 sequences, less than 20% seen once. This CDR3 has 20 residues. V lost 5 bases, J lost 0 bases, and 18 bases stayed unmatched. Germline-derived CDR1 and CDR2 are SGHVS and FNYEAQ. The chain is built from TRBV7-6 and TRBJ2-1; 8 nucleotides line up with TRBD2. The receptor was derived from a woman aged 30 to 39 with Graves' hyperthyroidism. Sequencing used blood. CDR3 bases: TGTGCCAGCAGCGGGAGTAGCGGGACTAGTTTCCAGAGCTCCTACAATGAGCAGTTCTTC. It codes for CASSGSSGTSFQSSYNEQFF.